The clone carrying this T cell receptor beta chain was seen at least ten times. The antigen remains unidentified. Using unique molecular identifiers, the investigators prepared the TCRbeta library. TCRdb used MiXCR to reprocess the PCR reads, holding one entry per CDR3 protein. The sample shows 400,000 to 450,000 distinct CDR3 sequences, around two fifths of them seen only once. This entry is derived from a study of T-cell reconstitution after alpha-beta-depleted transplantation in children. Notes on the study in general: At day 60, the high TCRbeta diversity found in some patients originated from recipient T cells and thymic progenitors that had survived. Reported findings indicate that, about two months after transplant, alpha-beta T cells came from several hundred expanded clones, which were derived from non-depleted graft cells. T-cell counts and diversity were attributed mostly to newly produced T cells one year after transplant.

The V end lost 5 bases, the J end lost 3 bases, and 16 bases lay between the germline ends. Looked up from germline, CDR1 is SGHTA and CDR2 is FQGNSA. CDR3 length: 15 amino acids. The sample in question was PBMCs, obtained before TCRalphabeta/CD19-depleted stem cell transplant. The receptor was derived from a girl aged 2 to 9 with aplastic anemia, due to receive a stem cell transplant. This chain links TRBV7-2 with TRBJ1-2; the D gene is possibly TRBD1 (5 bases). The CDR3 reads CASSRDGPGYYGYTF. Written as DNA, the CDR3 is TGTGCCAGCAGCAGGGACGGACCCGGGTACTATGGCTACACCTTC.